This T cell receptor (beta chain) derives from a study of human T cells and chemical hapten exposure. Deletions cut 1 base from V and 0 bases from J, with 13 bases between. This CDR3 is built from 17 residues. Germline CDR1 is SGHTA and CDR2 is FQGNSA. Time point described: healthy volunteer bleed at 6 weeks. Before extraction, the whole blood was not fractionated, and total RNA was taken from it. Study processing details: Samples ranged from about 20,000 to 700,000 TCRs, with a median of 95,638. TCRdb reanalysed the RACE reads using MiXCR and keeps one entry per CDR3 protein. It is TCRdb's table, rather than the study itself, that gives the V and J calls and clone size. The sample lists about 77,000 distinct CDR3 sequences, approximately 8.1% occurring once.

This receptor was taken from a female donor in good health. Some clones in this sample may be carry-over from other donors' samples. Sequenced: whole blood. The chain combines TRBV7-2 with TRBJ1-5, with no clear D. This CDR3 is CASSLGGQLYSNQPQHF. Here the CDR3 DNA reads TGTGCCAGCAGCTTAGGAGGGCAGCTTTATAGCAATCAGCCCCAGCATTTT.